The source of this T cell receptor (beta chain) is a study of blood T cells in healthy people across ages (dated by TCRdb to the mid-2010s). At the level of the whole study: Template switching captured roughly one uniquely barcoded TCR beta cDNA molecule per two T cells in model experiments. The study measured age-related changes in TCR beta repertoire diversity using deep sequencing normalized with unique cDNA molecular identifiers. The donors were split into four age groups: young (average 16 years), middle-aged (more than 35), aged (62) and long-lived (approximately 89). To avoid experimental bias, donors of different ages were distributed randomly across sequencing lanes. Using the same blood draw, the study looked at two additional independent replicas of 1 million unique cDNA reads for two donors, one aged 18 to 30 and the other aged 80 or older.

Here is what the overall study found, with its caveats: Because the CMV infection status of the donors was unknown, age-related changes in expanded clonotypes may potentially have been confounded. There was a strong correlation between observed TCR beta diversity and the percentage of naive T cells measured by flow cytometry. The long-lived group showed more naive CD4+ T cells, fewer expanded clones and increased TCR diversity than the aged group, suggesting age selection. Estimates of total diversity from one million sequenced T cells were regarded as lower bounds and underestimates. As age increased, observed TCR beta diversity per million T cells dropped in a roughly linear way, and a significant reduction was already evident by age 40. Since profiling was done on bulk unsorted PBMCs, naive and antigen-experienced compartments could not be conclusively compared.

The donors were roughly 40 Caucasian individuals from Russia, aged 6 to 90 years, who were systemically healthy. Around 10 milliliters of peripheral blood were collected from each donor into EDTA-treated Vacutainer tubes. PBMCs were isolated by Ficoll-Paque density-gradient centrifugation, with at least 6.5 million obtained per sample. Trizol reagent was used to extract total RNA from the PBMCs, yielding at least 6 micrograms per sample. The percentages of naive CD45RAhigh/CD27high T cells were determined by flow cytometry on a PBMC aliquot from every donor. Measured from the cysteine to the phenylalanine, the CDR3 is 15 residues long. The sequence is cut down to CDR3 DNA, 45 bases in frame from base 1. In the germline V gene (reference sequence), CDR1 corresponds to DFQATT and CDR2 to SNEGSKA. V and J are truncated by 0 bases and 6 bases respectively, leaving an intervening sequence of 18 bases.

Library generation was performed with 5' RACE. Sequencing took place on an Illumina HiSeq 2500. The second PCR ran for roughly 7 to 12 cycles and used a J-beta primer mix along with a sample-barcoded 5' primer. Each TCR beta cDNA molecule received a unique molecular identifier from a template-switch 5' adaptor carrying 12 random nucleotides. Each sample yielded at least 2.5 million CDR3-containing paired-end reads. First-strand cDNA was synthesized from all RNA with the Mint cDNA synthesis kit, primed by a TRBC-specific oligonucleotide. Following uracil-DNA glycosylase treatment, all cDNA underwent a first 18-cycle PCR with the universal primers M1SS and BC2_uni_R. In the paper's pipeline: For normalization, 1 million high-quality reads were randomly selected from each sample, with every read carrying a distinct molecular identifier. Reads sharing molecular identifiers were discarded rather than binned into consensus sequences. CDR3 identification, clonotype clustering and error correction used MiTCR with a Q25 quality threshold and the strictest error-elimination algorithm. A nonparametric unseen species model using Euler transformation provided a lower-bound estimate of total TCR beta diversity. TCRdb reanalyzed the raw reads on its own, using fastp at Q25 for trimming and MiXCR for clone calling, and kept in-frame beta chains. Rows matching on CDR3 protein sequence are summarized as one entry with the most common DNA and genes. These V and J calls derive from TCRdb rather than the authors' analysis. The sample table records approximately 350,000 distinct CDR3 sequences; over 45% of these occur just once. The top ten clonotypes cover 45% to 55% of the sample.

This clonotype was found many times. Its antigen is currently not known. Base qualities are not recorded, but no much larger clone differs from it by a single base. The sequence was obtained from a man aged 55-75 years in good health. Sequencing was performed on blood. The rearrangement combines TRBV20-1 with TRBJ2-7, with TRBD2 perhaps the D gene, on 6 matching bases. Here is the DNA: TGCAGTGCTAGAGATGCAGTAGCGGCGAGAAGCGAGCAGTACTTC. Its product reads: CSARDAVAARSEQYF.